One TCR beta chain is described in this entry. No antigen is known for it. Germline V gives CDR1 MNHEY, CDR2 SVGAGI. V trimming: 1 base; J trimming: 6 bases; junction bases outside the gene matches: 5. This CDR3 has 14 residues. A second PCR of 7 to 11 cycles used a sample-barcoded 5' primer and a J-beta primer mix. A template-switch adaptor with 12 random nucleotides tagged each cDNA molecule. Sequencing yielded, for each sample, at least 2.5 million paired-end reads carrying CDR3. TCRdb reprocessed the 5' RACE reads with MiXCR, giving one entry per CDR3 protein. The sample yields under 2 million distinct CDR3 sequences, 34% seen once. The sample belongs to a study of blood T cells in healthy people across ages. The study, taken as a whole, reports: Across samples, TCR beta diversity tracked strongly with naive T cell percentage. The fall in TCR beta diversity per million T cells was roughly linear with age.

The sequenced sample consisted of blood. The chain is built from TRBV6-5 and TRBJ2-7, with TRBD1 matching 8 bases. The TCR sequence derives from a woman aged 25 to 39 in good health. CDR3 protein: CASSYFGQGGEQYF. The CDR3 DNA reads TGTGCCAGCAGTTACTTTGGACAGGGCGGCGAGCAGTACTTC.